Listed here is a single T cell receptor (beta chain). The sample belongs to a study of CD8 T cells in Susac syndrome. The RNA, about 0.5 to 1 ug, was put through reverse transcription using random hexamers. TCRdb re-analysed the immunoSEQ multiplex PCR reads in MiXCR, keeping a single row per CDR3 protein. The sample carries approximately 83,000 distinct CDR3 sequences, 94% recorded once. V was trimmed by 6 bases and J by 2 bases, leaving 10 bases between them. CDR3 length: 12 amino acids. Germline CDR1 and CDR2: SQVTM and ANQGSEA. The chain links TRBV29-1 to TRBJ1-2; the D is unclear. The specimen sequenced was CD8+ T cells from PBMCs. The receptor was derived from a human donor with Susac syndrome. Here the CDR3 reads CSVSHDNYGYTF. CDR3 in DNA: TGCAGCGTCTCACACGACAACTATGGCTACACCTTC.